This entry features one T cell receptor (beta chain) sequence. Participants had their cohort set by participant-reported clinical history. Per germline, CDR1 SGHNT and CDR2 YENEEA. The germline V and J ends were trimmed by 5 bases and 3 bases, with 11 bases remaining between them. The CDR3 consists of 13 residues. The data belong to a study of blood T cell repertoires in COVID-19. For the study at large: Specimens from acute and convalescent COVID-19 originated in the United States, Italy and Spain. T cells, B-cell-depleted T cells, or PBMCs provided the cDNA or gDNA that served as material.

Methods used by the authors: Amplification of reference gene primers was used by the study to estimate nucleated cell counts. Clones were sequenced by immunoSEQ multiplex PCR, and TCRdb holds only the in-frame ones, with some missing. V, J and clone size were drawn from that table, and D and trimming were deduced from the DNA. The data hold about 210,000 clones, with 81% observed a single time. This sequence joins TRBV11-3 and TRBJ2-7; no firm D call. Input material: PBMCs or T cells enriched from blood (not recorded which). This TCR was recovered from a woman aged 45-65 years with acute COVID-19. The CDR3 DNA is TGTGCCAGCAGCATAGGGCCGCACTACGAGCAGTACTTC. Protein product: CASSIGPHYEQYF.